The rows below give T cell receptor beta chains drawn from one sample of a study of metastatic and nonmetastatic thyroid tumors. TCRdb re-called the PCR reads via MiXCR. The sample includes some 33,000 clones, around 15% of them seen just once. Sequencing input: blood. These receptors came from a female donor with papillary thyroid cancer or a benign thyroid nodule (not recorded which). Some clones in this sample may be carry-over from other donors' samples. CDR3s include the opening cysteine and the closing phenylalanine or tryptophan. Each record gives: CDR3 protein, CDR3 DNA, D gene, J gene, V gene, clone size. D genes are given only for firm matches. Clone size, where shown, is once, few, many, or a class for clones that have expanded.

CDR3 protein: CASSLDSRKGELFF; CDR3 DNA: TGTGCCAGCAGCTTAGATAGCAGGAAGGGGGAGCTGTTTTTT; D gene: NA; J gene: TRBJ2-2; V gene: TRBV7-3; clone size: many
CDR3 protein: CASSEGRGLGGYTF; CDR3 DNA: TGTGCCAGCAGTGAAGGGCGGGGGTTGGGGGGCTACACCTTC; D gene: NA; J gene: TRBJ1-2; V gene: TRBV6-1; clone size: many
CDR3 protein: CAIRGDSFSYNEQFF; CDR3 DNA: TGTGCCATCAGGGGGGACAGTTTTTCCTACAATGAGCAGTTCTTC; D gene: TRBD1; J gene: TRBJ2-1; V gene: TRBV10-3; clone size: many
CDR3 protein: CASTGSSTELFGNTIYF; CDR3 DNA: TGTGCCAGCACCGGGAGTTCTACAGAACTCTTTGGAAACACCATATATTTT; D gene: NA; J gene: TRBJ1-3; V gene: TRBV6-1; clone size: few
CDR3 protein: CASSLPGLEQYF; CDR3 DNA: TGTGCCAGCAGCCTTCCCGGCCTCGAGCAGTACTTC; D gene: NA; J gene: TRBJ2-7; V gene: TRBV7-9; clone size: many
CDR3 protein: CASSIGTSGNQPQHF; CDR3 DNA: TGTGCCAGCTCAATCGGGACTTCTGGCAATCAGCCCCAGCATTTT; D gene: NA; J gene: TRBJ1-5; V gene: TRBV18; clone size: many
CDR3 protein: CASSERTGTNIQYF; CDR3 DNA: TGTGCCAGCAGTGAACGGACAGGAACAAACATTCAGTACTTC; D gene: TRBD1; J gene: TRBJ2-4; V gene: TRBV28; clone size: many
CDR3 protein: CASSMKFVSGRGKNTGELFF; CDR3 DNA: TGTGCCAGTAGTATGAAGTTTGTTAGCGGGAGGGGAAAAAACACCGGGGAGCTGTTTTTT; D gene: TRBD2; J gene: TRBJ2-2; V gene: TRBV19; clone size: NA
CDR3 protein: CASSYRQGLSLHF; CDR3 DNA: TGTGCCAGCAGTTACCGACAGGGTTTATCCCTCCACTTT; D gene: TRBD1; J gene: TRBJ1-6; V gene: TRBV6-5; clone size: medium-sized
CDR3 protein: CASSHYAQGTEAFF; CDR3 DNA: TGTGCCAGCAGCCACTATGCTCAGGGCACTGAAGCTTTCTTT; D gene: NA; J gene: TRBJ1-1; V gene: TRBV7-9; clone size: many
CDR3 protein: CASSAHGRSSYEQYF; CDR3 DNA: TGTGCCAGCAGCGCCCATGGACGGAGCTCCTACGAGCAGTACTTC; D gene: NA; J gene: TRBJ2-7; V gene: TRBV9; clone size: many
CDR3 protein: CASSRREGTTDTQYF; CDR3 DNA: TGTGCCAGTTCCCGAAGGGAGGGCACCACAGATACGCAGTATTTT; D gene: TRBD2; J gene: TRBJ2-3; V gene: TRBV2; clone size: few
CDR3 protein: CAGSYSRGWDRVVTEAFF; CDR3 DNA: TGTGCCGGCAGTTACTCTAGGGGTTGGGACAGGGTGGTTACTGAAGCTTTCTTT; D gene: TRBD1; J gene: TRBJ1-1; V gene: TRBV6-2/TRBV6-3; clone size: NA
CDR3 protein: CASRFSPGVNIQYF; CDR3 DNA: TGCGCCAGCAGATTTTCCCCGGGTGTCAACATTCAGTACTTC; D gene: NA; J gene: TRBJ2-4; V gene: TRBV5-1; clone size: many
CDR3 protein: CASSHTETQYF; CDR3 DNA: TGTGCCAGCAGCCACACCGAGACCCAGTACTTC; D gene: NA; J gene: TRBJ2-5; V gene: TRBV11-1; clone size: many
CDR3 protein: CASSANWDPAYNSPLHF; CDR3 DNA: TGTGCCAGCAGCGCTAATTGGGACCCAGCCTATAATTCACCCCTCCACTTT; D gene: NA; J gene: TRBJ1-6; V gene: TRBV2; clone size: many
CDR3 protein: CASSLVPSGGVEQYF; CDR3 DNA: TGTGCCAGCAGCTTAGTCCCTAGCGGTGGTGTCGAGCAGTACTTC; D gene: TRBD2; J gene: TRBJ2-7; V gene: TRBV7-2; clone size: NA
CDR3 protein: CSAPIGGGYEQYF; CDR3 DNA: TGCAGTGCTCCGATTGGGGGTGGCTACGAGCAGTACTTC; D gene: NA; J gene: TRBJ2-7; V gene: TRBV20-1; clone size: NA
CDR3 protein: CASSVEGYSYEQYF; CDR3 DNA: TGTGCCAGCAGTGTAGAAGGTTACTCCTACGAGCAGTACTTC; D gene: NA; J gene: TRBJ2-7; V gene: TRBV2; clone size: many
CDR3 protein: CASSPEPGLAGERFITDTQYF; CDR3 DNA: TGTGCCAGCAGCCCCGAACCGGGACTAGCGGGAGAGAGGTTCATCACAGATACGCAGTATTTT; D gene: TRBD2; J gene: TRBJ2-3; V gene: TRBV4-2; clone size: few
CDR3 protein: CASRGPGLAYEQYF; CDR3 DNA: TGTGCCAGTAGGGGTCCGGGACTAGCGTACGAACAGTACTTC; D gene: TRBD2; J gene: TRBJ2-7; V gene: TRBV28; clone size: NA
CDR3 protein: CASSQDLGGLGETQYF; CDR3 DNA: TGCGCCAGCAGCCAAGATTTAGGGGGGCTTGGAGAGACCCAGTACTTC; D gene: NA; J gene: TRBJ2-5; V gene: TRBV4-1; clone size: many
CDR3 protein: CASSLEGSANTGELFF; CDR3 DNA: TGCGCCAGCAGCTTGGAAGGTAGCGCGAACACCGGGGAGCTGTTTTTT; D gene: NA; J gene: TRBJ2-2; V gene: TRBV5-1; clone size: many
CDR3 protein: CASSLSGGHGYEQYF; CDR3 DNA: TGTGCCAGCAGTTTATCTGGGGGGCATGGCTACGAGCAGTACTTC; D gene: NA; J gene: TRBJ2-7; V gene: TRBV28; clone size: many
CDR3 protein: CASKERVGSETQYF; CDR3 DNA: TGTGCCAGCAAGGAGAGGGTGGGTTCGGAGACCCAGTACTTC; D gene: NA; J gene: TRBJ2-5; V gene: TRBV6-1; clone size: many
CDR3 protein: CASNTGDTGANVLTF; CDR3 DNA: TGCGCCAGCAACACTGGGGACACTGGGGCCAACGTCCTGACTTTC; D gene: NA; J gene: TRBJ2-6; V gene: TRBV5-1; clone size: NA
CDR3 protein: CASSQAGYGEGGYTF; CDR3 DNA: TGTGCCAGCAGCCAAGCCGGGTACGGCGAAGGTGGCTACACCTTC; D gene: NA; J gene: TRBJ1-2; V gene: TRBV3-1; clone size: many
CDR3 protein: CASSTTGAVGYTF; CDR3 DNA: TGTGCCAGCAGTACGACAGGGGCGGTTGGCTACACCTTC; D gene: TRBD1; J gene: TRBJ1-2; V gene: TRBV12-3/TRBV12-4; clone size: many
CDR3 protein: CASSAGGRSTDTQYF; CDR3 DNA: TGTGCCAGCTCAGCGGGGGGCCGTAGCACAGATACGCAGTATTTT; D gene: TRBD2; J gene: TRBJ2-3; V gene: TRBV27; clone size: many
CDR3 protein: CASSLPGQLSHEQYF; CDR3 DNA: TGCGCCAGCAGCTTGCCGGGACAGCTATCCCACGAGCAGTACTTC; D gene: TRBD1; J gene: TRBJ2-7; V gene: TRBV5-1; clone size: many
CDR3 protein: CASSLQITTEGDTQYF; CDR3 DNA: TGCGCCAGCAGCTTACAGATTACCACCGAAGGCGATACGCAGTATTTT; D gene: NA; J gene: TRBJ2-3; V gene: TRBV5-1; clone size: many
CDR3 protein: CASQWGTRGSNQPQHF; CDR3 DNA: TGTGCCAGTCAGTGGGGGACGCGGGGTTCCAATCAGCCCCAGCATTTT; D gene: NA; J gene: TRBJ1-5; V gene: TRBV28; clone size: many
CDR3 protein: CASSREGEGSYEQYF; CDR3 DNA: TGTGCCAGCAGCCGGGAGGGTGAAGGGTCCTACGAGCAGTACTTC; D gene: TRBD2; J gene: TRBJ2-7; V gene: TRBV4-2; clone size: once
CDR3 protein: CASSYSNRGNTEAFF; CDR3 DNA: TGTGCCAGCAGTTACTCGAATCGGGGGAACACTGAAGCTTTCTTT; D gene: NA; J gene: TRBJ1-1; V gene: TRBV6-5; clone size: many
CDR3 protein: CASSTGLAVSYNEQFF; CDR3 DNA: TGTGCCAGCAGCACGGGACTAGCGGTCTCCTACAATGAGCAGTTCTTC; D gene: TRBD2; J gene: TRBJ2-1; V gene: TRBV9; clone size: many
CDR3 protein: CASSYPGVADTQYF; CDR3 DNA: TGTGCCAGCAGTTACCCAGGAGTTGCGGATACGCAGTATTTT; D gene: NA; J gene: TRBJ2-3; V gene: TRBV6-2/TRBV6-3; clone size: many
CDR3 protein: CSALRDASYGYTF; CDR3 DNA: TGCAGTGCTCTCAGGGACGCTAGCTATGGCTACACCTTC; D gene: NA; J gene: TRBJ1-2; V gene: TRBV20-1; clone size: many
CDR3 protein: CASSVQGEAFF; CDR3 DNA: TGTGCCAGCAGTGTACAGGGGGAAGCTTTCTTT; D gene: TRBD1; J gene: TRBJ1-1; V gene: TRBV2; clone size: many
CDR3 protein: CASSPPPGGAAGANVLTF; CDR3 DNA: TGTGCCAGCAGCCCCCCCCCCGGGGGGGCGGCGGGGGCCAACGTCCTGACTTTC; D gene: TRBD2; J gene: TRBJ2-6; V gene: TRBV11-2; clone size: NA
CDR3 protein: CASFSTGGIGNTIYF; CDR3 DNA: TGTGCCAGCTTCTCTACAGGTGGTATAGGAAACACCATATATTTT; D gene: NA; J gene: TRBJ1-3; V gene: TRBV6-1; clone size: medium-sized
CDR3 protein: CASVRADREAFF; CDR3 DNA: TGTGCCAGCGTTAGGGCGGACAGGGAAGCTTTCTTT; D gene: TRBD1; J gene: TRBJ1-1; V gene: TRBV28; clone size: many
CDR3 protein: CASSTYQGAGYNEQFF; CDR3 DNA: TGTGCCAGCAGTACCTACCAGGGGGCAGGCTACAATGAGCAGTTCTTC; D gene: TRBD1; J gene: TRBJ2-1; V gene: TRBV7-2; clone size: many
CDR3 protein: CASSLVSGGYNEQFF; CDR3 DNA: TGTGCCAGCAGCTTGGTGAGCGGGGGGTACAATGAGCAGTTCTTC; D gene: TRBD2; J gene: TRBJ2-1; V gene: TRBV5-6; clone size: few
CDR3 protein: CASSPRTGDSYYEQYF; CDR3 DNA: TGTGCCAGCAGCCCCCGGACAGGGGACTCTTACTACGAGCAGTACTTC; D gene: TRBD1; J gene: TRBJ2-7; V gene: TRBV11-2; clone size: NA
CDR3 protein: CASSMGLQGSSSYNEQFF; CDR3 DNA: TGTGCCAGTAGTATGGGACTTCAAGGGAGTAGCTCCTACAATGAGCAGTTCTTC; D gene: NA; J gene: TRBJ2-1; V gene: TRBV19; clone size: NA
CDR3 protein: CASSLVSVGYNEQFF; CDR3 DNA: TGTGCCAGCAGCCTAGTTAGCGTGGGGTACAATGAGCAGTTCTTC; D gene: NA; J gene: TRBJ2-1; V gene: TRBV11-2; clone size: NA
CDR3 protein: CASSFSPGSNTGELFF; CDR3 DNA: TGCGCCAGCAGCTTCTCGCCAGGATCGAACACCGGGGAGCTGTTTTTT; D gene: NA; J gene: TRBJ2-2; V gene: TRBV5-1; clone size: many
CDR3 protein: CASSHPPTNQPQHF; CDR3 DNA: TGCGCCAGCAGCCACCCCCCCACAAATCAGCCCCAGCATTTT; D gene: NA; J gene: TRBJ1-5; V gene: TRBV4-1; clone size: many
CDR3 protein: CAITRTSGEQYF; CDR3 DNA: TGTGCCATAACCCGGACTAGCGGCGAGCAGTACTTC; D gene: TRBD2; J gene: TRBJ2-7; V gene: TRBV6-1; clone size: medium-sized